The source of this TCR beta chain is a study of T cells in Graves' hyperthyroidism and ophthalmopathy. Template material for amplifying TCR beta CDR3 regions consisted of RNA transcripts. HTBI primers were the set used in a first-round RT-PCR of the TCR CDR3. MiXCR, run by TCRdb on the multiplex PCR reads, gives a single entry per CDR3 protein. The table includes some 620,000 distinct CDR3 sequences, roughly 16% detected once. The PBMCs were sourced from fresh peripheral blood (around 10 ml). This clonotype was observed a few times. Its antigen remains unidentified. Study-wide results and limits: Among clonotypes expanded in thyroid above 0.001, most were also found in blood.

Trimming stripped 4 bases from V and 0 bases from J, with 10 bases between. Germline V lookup: CDR1 SGHVS, CDR2 FNYEAQ. This CDR3 spans 15 amino acids. The source material was blood. The V and J genes are TRBV7-6 and TRBJ2-1, with unresolved D. The TCR sequence derives from a woman under 40 with Graves' hyperthyroidism. This CDR3 reads CASSSPSTSYNEQFF. CDR3 in DNA: TGTGCCAGCAGCTCCCCAAGCACCTCCTACAATGAGCAGTTCTTC.